This T cell receptor beta chain was observed in a study of human T cells and chemical hapten exposure. Described time point: patch test 1, 2 weeks after DPC sensitization. Treatment described: therapeutic diphenylcyclopropenone sensitization with weekly scalp DPC. Germline V gene sequence: CDR1 SGHRS, CDR2 YFSETQ. There are 15 residues in the CDR3. The V end lost 6 bases, the J end lost 0 bases, and 14 bases lay between the germline ends. MiXCR was run by TCRdb on the RACE reads, yielding one entry per CDR3 protein. Of 350,000 or so distinct CDR3 sequences listed, 5.5% to 8% were seen once; the top ten hold around 8.2%.

The sequence was obtained from a woman aged 18-29 years with alopecia areata. Some clones in this sample may be carry-over from other donors' samples. The sequencing here drew on whole blood, taken in connection with sensitization to the hapten diphenylcyclopropenone (DPC). V gene TRBV5-1 combines with J gene TRBJ2-3, with D perhaps TRBD2 (7 bases). CDR3 protein: CASKLAGASTDTQYF. The CDR3 DNA is TGCGCCAGCAAACTGGCGGGGGCTAGCACAGATACGCAGTATTTT. Combining the CDR3 with reference TRBV5-1 and TRBJ2-3 gives the whole variable domain KAGVTQTPRYLIKTRGQQVTLSCSPISGHRSVSWYQQTPGQGLQFLFEYFSETQRNKGNFPGRFSGRQFSNSRSEMNVSTLELGDSALYLCASKLAGASTDTQYFGPGTRLTVL.